This paragraph covers one T cell receptor beta chain sequence. This record comes from a study of T-cell reconstitution after alpha-beta-depleted transplantation in children. Preparation of the TCRbeta library involved a method that used unique molecular identifiers. TCRdb processed the PCR reads anew with MiXCR; each CDR3 protein has one entry. The sample has a few hundred thousand distinct CDR3 sequences, nearly 10% seen once. Germline trimming cut 2 bases from V and 5 bases from J; bases unmatched to any gene: 6. CDR3 length: 15 amino acids. The germline V gene has CDR1 SGHDT and CDR2 YYEEEE. This TCR was recovered from a human donor who donated a stem cell graft to a child with SCID. The material sequenced was PBMCs from the stem cell graft donor, taken from the stem cell graft. The rearrangement joins TRBV5-6 to TRBJ2-1; the match to TRBD2 covers 8 bases. In nucleotides, the CDR3 is TGTGCCAGCAGCTTCTATAAGCGGGGGAACAATGAGCAGTTCTTC. This sequence encodes CASSFYKRGNNEQFF.